This section outlines one T cell receptor beta chain sequence together with its context. Germline V gene lookup returns CDR1 LNHDA and CDR2 SQIVND (reference sequence). CDR3 length: 17 amino acids. V lost 6 bases and J 0 bases, leaving 18 bases between the germline ends. This record comes from a study of PD-1 blockade in classical Hodgkin lymphoma. The protocol was immunoSEQ multiplex PCR, while the TCRdb copy is restricted to in-frame clones and leaves out a portion. Of about 19,000 clones in the sample, approximately 87% were seen once. Regarding time point: cycle 4 day 1 (C4D1), after five to seven weeks of nivolumab. Every patient relapsed after autologous stem cell transplantation, and brentuximab vedotin exposure varied. Starting with thawed PBMCs, CD4+ T cells were purified by magnetic negative selection.

The rearrangement links TRBV19 to TRBJ2-4; D is possibly TRBD2 (7 bases). Specimen: CD4+ T cells from blood, collected before the fourth cycle of nivolumab. The receptor was derived from a human donor with classical Hodgkin lymphoma. The CDR3 spells CASSMWGGPLAKNIQYF. The CDR3 DNA sequence: TGTGCCAGTAGCATGTGGGGGGGGCCCCTAGCCAAAAACATTCAGTACTTC.